This T cell receptor (beta chain) was sequenced during a study of vaccination and CD4 T cells after COVID-19. Study-wide context: Convalescent individuals exhibited SARS-CoV-2 positivity on nasal swab PCR, with some 10 mild and one severe presentation. For post-vaccine samples, collection took place a median about 72 days after dose two, ranging from 14 to 241. Study results and limitations: When vaccine-specific clones from convalescent patients were examined, 304 of 307 were spike mono-reactive.

The CDR3 runs 14 residues. Per germline, CDR1 DFQATT and CDR2 SNEGSKA (reference sequence). After removal of 3 bases from V and 4 bases from J, the junction contained 7 bases not matched to a gene. MiXCR was run by TCRdb on the PCR reads, yielding one entry per CDR3 protein. Seen here are about 24,000 distinct CDR3 sequences, approximately 51% observed once, and the top ten hold about 0.95%. In this sample, this clonotype turned up a few times. Its antigen remains unknown. Sequenced here: CD4+ T cells from blood, sampled before SARS-CoV-2 vaccination. The sequence came from a human donor who had recovered from COVID-19. The rearrangement links TRBV20-1 to TRBJ2-5, with TRBD1 identical over 8 bases. In DNA, the CDR3 is TGCAGTGCTAGTTCTACAGGGGGTACAGAGACCCAGTACTTC. It codes for CSASSTGGTETQYF.